This is a list of T cell receptor beta chains from one sample in a study of blood T cell repertoires in COVID-19. Method: immunoSEQ multiplex PCR; TCRdb's copy keeps in-frame clones and lacks some. The repertoire holds 360,000 or so clones, with around 83% as singletons. The source material was PBMCs or T cells enriched from blood (not recorded which). The receptor source for this set is a woman aged 45-65 years who had recovered from COVID-19. The CDR3 runs from the conserved cysteine through the conserved F or W. D genes are given only for firm matches. The size of a clone is reported for some rows only, either as once, few or many, or as a class for expanded clones.

V gene	clone size	J gene	D gene	CDR3 DNA	CDR3 protein
TRBV7-2	NA	TRBJ2-2	TRBD2	TGTGCCAGCAGCTTAGCGAGCGGGGGGGCCGGGGAGCTGTTTTTT	CASSLASGGAGELFF
TRBV4-1	few	TRBJ2-2	NA	TGCGCCAGCAGCGCACAGGGCGGCACCGGGGAGCTGTTTTTT	CASSAQGGTGELFF
TRBV6-1	NA	TRBJ2-1	NA	TGTGCCAGCAGTGATGAGAGCGCTTGGTACAATGAGCAGTTCTTC	CASSDESAWYNEQFF
TRBV3-1/TRBV3-2	many	TRBJ1-5	NA	TGTGCCAGCAGCCAAGGGGCTAAGCCCCAGCATTTT	CASSQGAKPQHF
TRBV25-1	few	TRBJ1-2	NA	TGTGCCAGCAGTGACTTTTATAACTATGGCTACACCTTC	CASSDFYNYGYTF
TRBV6-5	NA	TRBJ1-5	NA	TGTGCCAGCAGACAGGGTAAATCAGCCCAGCATTTT	CASRQGKSAQHF
TRBV15	NA	TRBJ1-2	NA	TGTGCCACCAGCAGAGATAGCCAGGGCTTTATTTCGGGCTACACCTTC	CATSRDSQGFISGYTF
TRBV28	NA	TRBJ2-3	NA	TGTGCCAGCAGTTTATCGAGCGGGCTCACAGATACGCAGTATTTT	CASSLSSGLTDTQYF
TRBV2	few	TRBJ1-1	TRBD1	TGTGCCAGCAGTGAAGCAGGGACAGCTGAAGCTTTCTTT	CASSEAGTAEAFF
TRBV5-1	NA	TRBJ2-7	TRBD1	TGCGCCAGCAGCTTGGTAACCGGGACAGGGGCCTACGAGCAGTACTTC	CASSLVTGTGAYEQYF
TRBV20-1	NA	TRBJ1-1	NA	TGCAGTGCTAGTTGGTCCGGTGACACTGAAGCTTTCTTT	CSASWSGDTEAFF
TRBV19	NA	TRBJ2-7	NA	TGTGCCAGTAGTATAGGTCCAGCCTACGAGCAGTACTTC	CASSIGPAYEQYF
TRBV27	NA	TRBJ1-5	TRBD1	TGTGCCAGCAGGACAGGGGTCACCCACAATCAGCCCCAGCATTTT	CASRTGVTHNQPQHF
TRBV2	NA	TRBJ1-2	TRBD1	TGTGCCAGCAGTGGGACAGGGGGCCCGACTAACTATGGCTACACCTTC	CASSGTGGPTNYGYTF
TRBV9	NA	TRBJ1-2	NA	TGTGCCAGCAGCGTGGACACTACCAGTTTACGTGGCTACACCTTC	CASSVDTTSLRGYTF
TRBV21-1	NA	TRBJ1-3	NA	TGTGCCAGCAGCAAAGGGTCCAGGGAGCGGGTAACCGGAAACACCATATATTTT	CASSKGSRERVTGNTIYF
TRBV5-4	NA	TRBJ1-1	NA	TGTGCCAGCAGCTTGGGGCAGATGAACACTGAAGCTTTCTTT	CASSLGQMNTEAFF
TRBV7-6	NA	TRBJ1-4	TRBD1	TGTGCCAGCAGCCAGGGGACAGGAGATAATGAAAAACTGTTTTTT	CASSQGTGDNEKLFF
TRBV7-2	NA	TRBJ2-1	TRBD2	TGTGCCAGCAGCGTCCAACCGGGACTAGCGGGGGGGGAGCAGTTCTTC	CASSVQPGLAGGEQFF
TRBV4-2	NA	TRBJ1-2	NA	TGTGCCAGCAGCCAAGATTTAGGAGGGGCGTACTATGGCTACACCTTC	CASSQDLGGAYYGYTF
TRBV25-1	NA	TRBJ1-1	NA	TGTGCCAGCAGTTCATACTCGGGTTCTGAAGCTTTCTTT	CASSSYSGSEAFF
TRBV7-2	NA	TRBJ2-7	TRBD2	TGTGCCAGCAGCACACACTTGTGGGCGGGGGTAAATCCCTACGAGCAGTACTTC	CASSTHLWAGVNPYEQYF
TRBV12-3/TRBV12-4	NA	TRBJ2-5	NA	TGTGCCAGCAGCCAGGACAGAGGGGAGACCCAGTACTTC	CASSQDRGETQYF
TRBV6-2/TRBV6-3	NA	TRBJ2-7	NA	TGTGCCAGCAGTCGTCCGGGTGGCTCCTACGAGCAGTACTTC	CASSRPGGSYEQYF
TRBV29-1	NA	TRBJ2-1	TRBD2	TGCAGCGCCCCTCGGGGGTCTAGCGGAAACAATGAGCAGTTCTTC	CSAPRGSSGNNEQFF
TRBV19	NA	TRBJ1-1	NA	TGTGCCAGTAGTATAGATTCGGGTTCGGCGGGATATAGCACTGAAGCTTTCTTT	CASSIDSGSAGYSTEAFF
TRBV6-2/TRBV6-3	NA	TRBJ1-2	TRBD1	TGTGCCAGCAGTTACTCGGTGACAGGGAGTAACTATGGCTACACCTTC	CASSYSVTGSNYGYTF
TRBV5-1	NA	TRBJ2-7	TRBD2	TGCGCCAGCAGCTCCGGACTAGCGGGAGCTGAGCAGTACTTC	CASSSGLAGAEQYF
TRBV2	NA	TRBJ1-6	TRBD1	TGTGCCAGCGCTTGGGACAGGGAAAACAATTCACCCCTCCACTTT	CASAWDRENNSPLHF
TRBV5-1	NA	TRBJ2-7	TRBD1	TGCGCCAGCAGCTCACAGGGGGTAGGCTACGAGCAGTACTTC	CASSSQGVGYEQYF
TRBV12-3/TRBV12-4	NA	TRBJ2-5	NA	TGTGCCAGCAGTTTTTTTGGCAGGGAGACCCAGTACTTC	CASSFFGRETQYF
TRBV29-1	NA	TRBJ2-2	NA	TGCAGCGTTGCATTGGGGACACCTTCCGCCAGCACCGGGGAGCTGTTTTTT	CSVALGTPSASTGELFF
TRBV6-4	NA	TRBJ1-1	TRBD1	TGTGCCAGCAGAAATGGACAGGCGAACACTGAAGCTTTCTTT	CASRNGQANTEAFF
TRBV5-1	NA	TRBJ1-5	TRBD1	TGCGCCAGCAGCGTGGGACAGGGACTCGATCAGCCCCAGCATTTT	CASSVGQGLDQPQHF
TRBV2	NA	TRBJ2-5	NA	TGTGCCACCACCCCCGGCACAGGACAAGAGACCCAGTACTTC	CATTPGTGQETQYF
TRBV5-6	once	TRBJ1-4	TRBD1	TGTGCCAGCAGTACGGGACAGGACACAGAAAAACTGTTTTTT	CASSTGQDTEKLFF
TRBV20-1	once	TRBJ1-1	NA	TGCAGTGCTAGTCGGGGATCGGGCACTGAAGCTTTCTTT	CSASRGSGTEAFF
TRBV4-1	NA	TRBJ1-2	NA	TGCGCCAGCAGCCAAGAGAGGCACCGCGGCGACTATGGCTACACCTTC	CASSQERHRGDYGYTF
TRBV6-5	NA	TRBJ1-2	NA	TGTGCCAGCAGTTACTCCATGGGAGGGTACTATGGCTACACCTTC	CASSYSMGGYYGYTF
TRBV5-1	NA	TRBJ2-1	TRBD2	TGCGCCAGCAGACCCGGGACTAGCGGGACCCCATCCTACAATGAGCAGTTCTTC	CASRPGTSGTPSYNEQFF
TRBV30	NA	TRBJ1-4	NA	TGTGCCTGGCTCGGGTCGGATAAAGAAAAACTGTTTTTT	CAWLGSDKEKLFF
TRBV27	NA	TRBJ1-2	TRBD1	TGTGCCAGCAGTCCTATACAGGGGGACTATGGCTACACCTTC	CASSPIQGDYGYTF
TRBV9	NA	TRBJ1-2	NA	TGTGCCAGCAGCGTAGATCAGAACTATGGCTACACCTTC	CASSVDQNYGYTF
TRBV6-6	NA	TRBJ1-1	TRBD1	TGTGCCAGCCAGGACAGGGGGTCCACTGAAGCTTTCTTT	CASQDRGSTEAFF
TRBV2	NA	TRBJ2-3	TRBD1	TGTGCCAGCAGTTCGCAAACAGGGACAGGGTTACAAGATACGCAGTATTTT	CASSSQTGTGLQDTQYF
TRBV9	NA	TRBJ2-5	TRBD2	TGTGCCAGCAGCGTACAGCGCGGGGGAGAACAAGAGACCCAGTACTTC	CASSVQRGGEQETQYF
TRBV6-2/TRBV6-3	NA	TRBJ1-1	NA	TGTGCCAGCAGCCGGCCCAGGGGTGAAGCTTTCTTT	CASSRPRGEAFF
TRBV30	NA	TRBJ1-2	NA	NA	CAWGMGAATLSF
TRBV30	NA	TRBJ1-1	NA	TGTGCCTGGAGTGGTCAGTCGAACACTGAAGCTTTCTTT	CAWSGQSNTEAFF
TRBV18	NA	TRBJ1-2	TRBD1	TGTGCCAGCTCACCACCGGGCAGGGGGGCCCGAGTGGATGGCTACACCTTC	CASSPPGRGARVDGYTF
TRBV19	NA	TRBJ1-1	NA	TGTGCCAGTAGTTCTAGCCAAATCAAGAGTCGAAGAGCTTTCTTT	CASSSSQIKSRRAFF